Presented here are 27 T cell receptor beta chains from one specimen sequenced in a study of blood T cell repertoires in COVID-19. Only in-frame clones appear in the TCRdb table, and some are missing; sequencing was by immunoSEQ multiplex PCR. This sample has 80,000 to 100,000 clones, with around 84% found just once. The sequencing sample was made of peripheral blood. Receptors were obtained from a woman in her sixties in a cohort sampled during active or convalescent COVID-19.

This clone was picked up a small number of times. Other DNA sequences in this sample translate to the same CDR3. CDR3 nucleotides: TGTGCCAGCAGCGTAGGCGGAAACACCGGGGAGCTGTTTTTT. Protein product: CASSVGGNTGELFF. V is TRBV9 and J is TRBJ2-2, with D uncertain. Germline lookup yields CDR1 SGDLS and CDR2 YYNGEE. The V and J ends lost 0 bases and 2 bases respectively, with 5 bases between them. The CDR3 contains 14 residues.

The chain combines TRBV3-1 (or the pseudogene TRBV3-2) with TRBJ1-1, with TRBD1 identical over 7 bases. The CDR3 loop spans 15 amino acids. J lost 6 bases, V lost 0 bases, and 7 bases had no gene match. Germline V gene data show CDR1 as LGHDT and CDR2 as YNNKEL (reference sequence). CDR3 residues: CASSQELDRAPEAFF. Written as DNA, the CDR3 is TGTGCCAGCAGCCAAGAACTAGACAGGGCACCTGAAGCTTTCTTT.

V usage is TRBV29-1 and J usage is TRBJ2-2; the match to TRBD1 covers 10 bases. Germline CDR1 SQVTM, CDR2 ANQGSEA. Unmatched junction bases numbered 5, after V lost 6 bases and J lost 4 bases. The CDR3 length is 14 residues. The DNA for the CDR3 is TGCAGCGTAAGACAGGGGGCGAGCACCGGGGAGCTGTTTTTT. Its translation: CSVRQGASTGELFF.

The count of this clone is one. The CDR3, as DNA: TGCGCCAGCAGCTTAGGGGGGGCGAATCAGCCCCAGCATTTT. As protein: CASSLGGANQPQHF. V gene TRBV5-1 combines with J gene TRBJ1-5, with a possible D match to TRBD1 (6 bases). Per germline, CDR1 SGHRS and CDR2 YFSETQ. CDR3 length: 14 residues. Trimming took off 2 bases at V and 4 bases at J, with 10 bases between the two ends. Full variable domain (missing parts from reference TRBV5-1 and TRBJ1-5): KAGVTQTPRYLIKTRGQQVTLSCSPISGHRSVSWYQQTPGQGLQFLFEYFSETQRNKGNFPGRFSGRQFSNSRSEMNVSTLELGDSALYLCASSLGGANQPQHFGDGTRLSIL.

This chain joins TRBV6-1 and TRBJ1-1; D is unresolved. V lost 1 base, J lost 11 bases, and 11 bases lay in between. CDR1 is MNHNS and CDR2 is SASEGT in the germline V gene. The CDR3 is 12 residues long. The chain's CDR3 is CASSEVVAPAFF. The CDR3 DNA reads as TGTGCCAGCAGTGAAGTTGTGGCCCCCGCTTTCTTT.

The rearrangement joins TRBV5-1 to TRBJ2-1, with D hard to call. The CDR3 is made up of 12 amino acids. V was shortened by 4 bases and J by 8 bases, with 10 bases between the two germline ends. Germline V gives CDR1 SGHRS, CDR2 YFSETQ. CDR3 in amino acids: CASSPTLDEQFF. The CDR3 coding sequence is TGCGCCAGCAGCCCGACATTGGATGAGCAGTTCTTC.

The chain combines TRBV6-5 with TRBJ2-1; D perhaps matches TRBD2 (7 bases). The CDR3 length is 15 residues. V was pared by 4 bases and J by 8 bases, with 18 bases between. The V gene's germline CDR1 is MNHEY and CDR2 SVGAGI. Here the CDR3 reads CASSSQMGGPDEQFF. Here the CDR3 DNA reads TGTGCCAGCAGTTCCCAGATGGGGGGGCCGGATGAGCAGTTCTTC.

The V and J genes are TRBV4-1 and TRBJ2-3, with 8 bases that match TRBD2. The CDR3 totals 16 residues. CDR1 is MGHRA, CDR2 YSYEKL, per germline. J was trimmed by 1 base and V by 4 bases; bases with no gene match: 7. The CDR3 here is CASSRVWREGTDTQYF. The CDR3 DNA reads TGCGCCAGCAGCCGCGTTTGGCGGGAGGGCACAGATACGCAGTATTTT.

The rearrangement uses TRBV6-5 and TRBJ2-3; TRBD2 aligns across 10 bases. Unmatched junction bases numbered 10, after V lost 8 bases and J lost 5 bases. CDR1 is MNHEY, CDR2 SVGAGI, per germline. The CDR3 contains 15 residues. The DNA of the CDR3 is TGTGCCAGCGTCGAGCGGGGGGGCCGGGAAGATACGCAGTATTTT. It is translated as CASVERGGREDTQYF.

This chain uses TRBV5-1 with TRBJ1-4; D is unresolved. V was shortened by 4 bases and J by 5 bases, with 15 bases between the two germline ends. From germline, CDR1 is SGHRS and CDR2 YFSETQ. The CDR3 runs 15 residues. The CDR3 DNA reads as TGCGCCAGCAGCCCCTTACACCTTTCAAATGAAAAACTGTTTTTT. It translates to CASSPLHLSNEKLFF.

CDR3 loop: CASSWTLTGDEGGYTF. The CDR3 nucleotides read TGCGCCAGCAGCTGGACACTTACAGGGGACGAGGGTGGCTACACCTTC. The chain uses TRBV5-1 and TRBJ1-2, with 7 nucleotides matching TRBD1. Germline CDR1 and CDR2: SGHRS and YFSETQ. The CDR3 extends over 16 amino acids. The J segment lost 7 bases and the V segment lost 3 bases, leaving 15 bases of the junction unmatched.

The CDR3 sequence is CASSLAFWGGDGTEAFF. The DNA for the CDR3 is TGCGCCAGCAGCTTGGCGTTCTGGGGGGGTGATGGCACTGAAGCTTTCTTT. The chain carries TRBV5-1 and TRBJ1-1; the D gene is possibly TRBD1 (5 bases). Trimming took 0 bases from V and 4 from J, leaving 19 bases between them. Germline lookup yields CDR1 SGHRS and CDR2 YFSETQ. This CDR3 contains 17 residues.

The chain links TRBV19 to TRBJ2-7; unclear D gene. Per the germline V gene, CDR1 is LNHDA and CDR2 is SQIVND (reference sequence). This CDR3 is built from 15 residues. V lost 3 bases and J 2 bases, leaving 14 bases between the germline ends. CDR3 bases: TGTGCCAGTAGTATTCTCTCCGCGGCGACCTACGAGCAGTACTTC. It yields the protein CASSILSAATYEQYF. The whole variable domain, filled in from reference TRBV19 and TRBJ2-7, reads DGGITQSPKYLFRKEGQNVTLSCEQNLNHDAMYWYRQDPGQGLRLIYYSQIVNDFQKGDIAEGYSVSREKKESFPLTVTSAQKNPTAFYLCASSILSAATYEQYFGPGTRLTVT.

This chain connects TRBV4-1 to TRBJ2-1; TRBD2 aligns across 15 bases. V shed 3 bases and J 10 bases; nucleotides not matched to a gene: 7. The length of the CDR3 is 16 residues. CDR1 is MGHRA and CDR2 is YSYEKL in the germline V gene. CDR3 residues: CASSQGLAGGIIEQFF. CDR3 DNA sequence: TGCGCCAGCAGCCAGGGACTAGCGGGGGGCATAATCGAGCAGTTCTTC.

The J gene is TRBJ2-1, the V gene TRBV10-3; 10 nucleotides match TRBD2. The J segment lost 4 bases and the V segment lost 7 bases, leaving 7 bases of the junction unmatched. The CDR3 runs to 15 residues. CDR1 is ENHRY, CDR2 SYGVKD, per germline. DNA for the CDR3: TGTGCCATCAAAGGGGGGACTAGCGAATACAATGAGCAGTTCTTC. Translated: CAIKGGTSEYNEQFF.

The rearrangement joins TRBV5-6 to TRBJ2-3, with no clear D. CDR3 length equals 14 residues. Germline values: CDR1 SGHDT, CDR2 YYEEEE. The V end lost 0 bases, the J end lost 2 bases, and 7 bases lay between the germline ends. The CDR3 sequence is CASSLVQSTDTQYF. The CDR3 DNA reads as TGTGCCAGCAGCTTGGTGCAGTCCACAGATACGCAGTATTTT.

The chain links TRBV9 to TRBJ2-7; possibly TRBD2 for D (5 bases). Germline CDR1 and CDR2: SGDLS and YYNGEE. The CDR3 is made up of 15 amino acids. V lost 0 bases and J lost 0, with 10 bases in between. The DNA of the CDR3 is TGTGCCAGCAGCGTAGGCCCGGGGAACTCCTACGAGCAGTACTTC. This codes for CASSVGPGNSYEQYF.

The chain links TRBV7-6 to TRBJ2-5; 9 bases agree with TRBD1. The CDR3 spans 17 residues. Unmatched junction bases numbered 9, after V lost 4 bases and J lost 0 bases. CDR1 and CDR2 (germline): SGHVS, FNYEAQ. The CDR3 DNA follows: TGTGCCAGCAGCTCCAGTCGGGACAGGGTAGACCAAGAGACCCAGTACTTC. Its protein product is CASSSSRDRVDQETQYF.

This clone was picked up a small number of times. The chain uses TRBV6-2 or TRBV6-3 and TRBJ1-1; D gene ambiguous. This CDR3 is built from 13 residues. The germline V gene has CDR1 MNHEY and CDR2 SVGEGT. Trimming shortened V by 6 bases and J by 6 bases, and 14 bases separated the two germline ends. The CDR3 sequence is CASSSRRAAEAFF. The CDR3 DNA is TGTGCCAGCAGCTCCAGGAGGGCAGCTGAAGCTTTCTTT.

The CDR3 sequence is CASSYGGSREQYF. The CDR3 DNA reads TGCGCCAGCAGTTACGGAGGGTCACGGGAGCAGTACTTC. The rearrangement links TRBV5-1 to TRBJ2-7, with a tentative D call TRBD2 (6 bases). The V end lost 5 bases, the J end lost 7 bases, and 16 bases lay between the germline ends. Germline V gives CDR1 SGHRS, CDR2 YFSETQ. This CDR3 is built from 13 residues.

This chain connects TRBV5-1 to TRBJ1-4, with D uncertain. This CDR3 has 14 amino acids. The germline V gene encodes CDR1 SGHRS and CDR2 YFSETQ. Trimming pared 0 bases from V and 4 bases from J, leaving 7 bases between. The CDR3 is CASSLGHLNEKLFF. In DNA, the CDR3 is TGCGCCAGCAGCTTGGGGCACCTTAATGAAAAACTGTTTTTT.

The chain couples TRBV20-1 to TRBJ2-7; the D gene is possibly TRBD1 (6 bases). V shed 3 bases and J shed 3 bases, with 12 bases lying between them. The germline V gene has CDR1 DFQATT and CDR2 SNEGSKA (reference sequence). The CDR3 spans 13 residues. CDR3 region: CSASKWGHYEQYF. The CDR3 region has the DNA TGCAGTGCTAGTAAGTGGGGGCACTACGAGCAGTACTTC.

The J gene is TRBJ2-3, the V gene TRBV9; 9 bases agree with TRBD2. With 0 bases clipped from V and 4 bases from J, the junction kept 6 bases outside the gene matches. This CDR3 has 16 residues. The V gene's germline CDR1 is SGDLS and CDR2 YYNGEE. The CDR3 region has the DNA TGTGCCAGCAGCGTAGGCGGGAGGGCCGGGGCAGATACGCAGTATTTT. This sequence encodes CASSVGGRAGADTQYF.

The gene calls are TRBV24-1 and TRBJ1-6; unclear D gene. CDR1 is KGHDR and CDR2 is SFDVKD in the germline V gene. CDR3 length equals 12 residues. V was shortened by 5 bases and J by 12 bases, with 10 bases between the two germline ends. The CDR3 region has the DNA TGTGCCACCAGTGTCCCCGAGGGACCCCTCCACTTT. Protein: CATSVPEGPLHF.

The chain couples TRBV10-3 to TRBJ1-5, with no clear D. Trimming removed 4 bases from V and 1 base from J, with 8 bases in between. Germline V CDR1 and CDR2: ENHRY, SYGVKD. CDR3 length equals 14 residues. The CDR3 region is CAISAEGSNQPQHF. The CDR3 DNA follows: TGTGCCATCAGTGCGGAGGGAAGCAATCAGCCCCAGCATTTT.

The chain employs TRBV19 and TRBJ2-5; 8 bases align to TRBD2. The germline CDR1 and CDR2 sequences are LNHDA and SQIVND (reference sequence). The CDR3 extends over 14 amino acids. Trimming at V came to 3 bases and at J to 4 bases, leaving 4 bases not matched to a gene. The CDR3 DNA reads TGTGCCAGTAGTATGGGCGGGGGGTCAGAGACCCAGTACTTC. It encodes CASSMGGGSETQYF.

The rearrangement uses TRBV5-1 and TRBJ1-6; TRBD1 agrees at 8 bases. The CDR3 loop spans 15 amino acids. The J segment lost 10 bases and the V segment lost 0 bases, leaving 6 bases of the junction unmatched. In germline, CDR1 is SGHRS, CDR2 YFSETQ. The CDR3 sequence: CASSLAGGVESPLHF. CDR3 DNA: TGCGCCAGCAGCTTGGCAGGGGGCGTAGAATCACCCCTCCACTTT.